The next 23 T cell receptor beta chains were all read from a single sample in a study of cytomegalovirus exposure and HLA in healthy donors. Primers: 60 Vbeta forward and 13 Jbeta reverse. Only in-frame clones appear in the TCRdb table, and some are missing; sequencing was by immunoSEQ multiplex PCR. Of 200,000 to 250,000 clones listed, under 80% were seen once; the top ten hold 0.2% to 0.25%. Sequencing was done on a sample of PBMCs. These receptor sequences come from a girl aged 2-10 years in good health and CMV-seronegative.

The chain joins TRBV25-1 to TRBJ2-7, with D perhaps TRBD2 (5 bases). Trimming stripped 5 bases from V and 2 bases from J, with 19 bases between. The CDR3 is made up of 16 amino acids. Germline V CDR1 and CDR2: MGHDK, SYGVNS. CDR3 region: CASSPYVDSSPYEQYF. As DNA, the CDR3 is TGTGCCAGCAGTCCTTATGTGGACTCCTCTCCCTACGAGCAGTACTTC.

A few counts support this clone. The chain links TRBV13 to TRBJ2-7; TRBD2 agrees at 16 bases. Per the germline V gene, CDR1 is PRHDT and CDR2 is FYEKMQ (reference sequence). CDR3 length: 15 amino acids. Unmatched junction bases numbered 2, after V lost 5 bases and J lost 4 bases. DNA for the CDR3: TGTGCCAGCAGCCCGGGACTAGCGGGAGGGTACGAGCAGTACTTC. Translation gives CASSPGLAGGYEQYF.

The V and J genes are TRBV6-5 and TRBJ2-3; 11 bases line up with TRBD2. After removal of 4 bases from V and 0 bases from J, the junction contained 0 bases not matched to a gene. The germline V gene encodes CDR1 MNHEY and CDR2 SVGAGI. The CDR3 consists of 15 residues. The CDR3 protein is CASSLAGGSTDTQYF. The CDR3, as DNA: TGTGCCAGCAGTTTAGCGGGGGGGAGCACAGATACGCAGTATTTT.

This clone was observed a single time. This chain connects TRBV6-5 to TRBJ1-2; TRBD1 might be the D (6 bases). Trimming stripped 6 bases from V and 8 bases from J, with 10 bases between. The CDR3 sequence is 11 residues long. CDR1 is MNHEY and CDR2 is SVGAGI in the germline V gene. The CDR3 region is CASRTGSGYTF. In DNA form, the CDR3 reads TGTGCCAGCAGGACAGGAAGCGGCTACACCTTC.

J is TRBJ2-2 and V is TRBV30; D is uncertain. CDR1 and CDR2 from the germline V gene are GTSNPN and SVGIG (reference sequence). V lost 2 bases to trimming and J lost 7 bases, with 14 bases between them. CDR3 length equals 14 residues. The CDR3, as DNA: TGTGCCTGGAGTATACTGTTGCAACGCGGGGAGCTGTTTTTT. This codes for CAWSILLQRGELFF.

CDR3 amino acids: CASTNPNSSYEQYF. In DNA, the CDR3 is TGTGCCAGCACCAACCCGAACAGCTCCTACGAGCAGTACTTC. The genes are TRBV7-9 and TRBJ2-7; no firm D call. The CDR3 spans 14 residues. The germline CDR1 and CDR2 sequences are SEHNR and FQNEAQ (reference sequence). Trimming removed 7 bases from V and 0 bases from J, with 13 bases in between. Filled out from reference TRBV7-9 and TRBJ2-7, the complete variable domain reads DTGVSQNPRHKITKRGQNVTFRCDPISEHNRLYWYRQTLGQGPEFLTYFQNEAQLEKSRLLSDRFSAERPKGSFSTLEIQRTEQGDSAMYLCASTNPNSSYEQYFGPGTRLTVT.

The CDR3 region has the DNA TGTGCCAGCAGCTCGACAGGGATCGAGCAGTACTTC. Translation gives CASSSTGIEQYF. The chain links TRBV14 to TRBJ2-7, with TRBD1 matching 7 bases. Looked up from germline, CDR1 is SGHDN and CDR2 is FVKESK. J was trimmed by 6 bases and V by 5 bases; bases with no gene match: 4. There are 12 residues in the CDR3.

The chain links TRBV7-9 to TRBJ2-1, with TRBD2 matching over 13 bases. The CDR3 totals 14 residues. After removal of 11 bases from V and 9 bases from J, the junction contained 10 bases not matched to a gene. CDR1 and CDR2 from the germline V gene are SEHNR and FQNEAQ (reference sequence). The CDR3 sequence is CAGTALAGGSEQFF. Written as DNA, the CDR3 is TGTGCCGGTACCGCACTAGCGGGGGGGAGTGAGCAGTTCTTC.

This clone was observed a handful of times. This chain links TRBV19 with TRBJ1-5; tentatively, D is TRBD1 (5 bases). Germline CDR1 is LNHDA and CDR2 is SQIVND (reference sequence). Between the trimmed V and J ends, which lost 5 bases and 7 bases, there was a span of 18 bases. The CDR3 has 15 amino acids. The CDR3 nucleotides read TGTGCCAGTAGTCCACCCCCGGCGGGGGACCAGCCCCAGCATTTT. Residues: CASSPPPAGDQPQHF.

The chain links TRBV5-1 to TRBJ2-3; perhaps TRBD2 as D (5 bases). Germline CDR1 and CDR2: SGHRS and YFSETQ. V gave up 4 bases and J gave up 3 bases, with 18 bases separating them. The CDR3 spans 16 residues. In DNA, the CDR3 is TGCGCCAGCAGCCCCTCAACTAGATCGGCGACAGATACGCAGTATTTT. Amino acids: CASSPSTRSATDTQYF.

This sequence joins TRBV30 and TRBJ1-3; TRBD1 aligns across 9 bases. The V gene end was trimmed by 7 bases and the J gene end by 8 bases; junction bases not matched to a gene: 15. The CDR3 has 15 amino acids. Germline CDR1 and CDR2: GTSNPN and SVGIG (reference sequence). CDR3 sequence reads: CASSPGTGTGYTIYF. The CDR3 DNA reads TGTGCCTCAAGTCCCGGGACAGGGACGGGGTACACCATATATTTT.

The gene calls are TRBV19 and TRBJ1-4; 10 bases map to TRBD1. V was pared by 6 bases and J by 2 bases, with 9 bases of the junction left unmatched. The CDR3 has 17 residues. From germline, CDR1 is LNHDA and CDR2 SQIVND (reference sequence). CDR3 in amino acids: CASRGTGVVPTNEKLFF. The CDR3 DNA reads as TGTGCCAGTAGGGGGACAGGGGTAGTTCCGACTAATGAAAAACTGTTTTTT.

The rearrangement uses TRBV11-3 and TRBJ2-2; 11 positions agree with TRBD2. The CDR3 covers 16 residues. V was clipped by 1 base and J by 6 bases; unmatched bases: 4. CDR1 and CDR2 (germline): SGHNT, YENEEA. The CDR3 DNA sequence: TGTGCCAGCAGCTTAGGTTGGACTAGCGGGCCCGGGGAGCTGTTTTTT. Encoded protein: CASSLGWTSGPGELFF.

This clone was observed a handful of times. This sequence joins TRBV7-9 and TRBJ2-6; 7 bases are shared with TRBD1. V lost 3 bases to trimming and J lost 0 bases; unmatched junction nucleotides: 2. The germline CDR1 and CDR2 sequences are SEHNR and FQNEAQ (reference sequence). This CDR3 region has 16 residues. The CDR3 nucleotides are TGTGCCAGCAGCTTCGGGACAGACTCTGGGGCCAACGTCCTGACTTTC. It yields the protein CASSFGTDSGANVLTF.

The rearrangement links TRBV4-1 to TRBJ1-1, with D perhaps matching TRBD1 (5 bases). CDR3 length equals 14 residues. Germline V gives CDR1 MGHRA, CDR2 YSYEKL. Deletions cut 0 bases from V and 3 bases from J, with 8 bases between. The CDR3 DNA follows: TGCGCCAGCAGCCAAGAGTCAGGGTACACTGAAGCTTTCTTT. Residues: CASSQESGYTEAFF.

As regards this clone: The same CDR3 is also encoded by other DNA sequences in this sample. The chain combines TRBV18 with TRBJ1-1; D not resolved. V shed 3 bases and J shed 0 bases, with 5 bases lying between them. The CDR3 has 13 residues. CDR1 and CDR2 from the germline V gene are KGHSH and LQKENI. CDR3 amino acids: CASSPSVNTEAFF. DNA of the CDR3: TGTGCCAGCTCACCCTCGGTGAACACTGAAGCTTTCTTT.

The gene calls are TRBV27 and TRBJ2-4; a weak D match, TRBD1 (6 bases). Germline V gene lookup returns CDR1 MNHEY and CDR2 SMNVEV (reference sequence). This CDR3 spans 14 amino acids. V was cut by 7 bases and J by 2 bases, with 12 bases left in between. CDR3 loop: CASKGRGTKNIQYF. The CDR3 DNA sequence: TGTGCCAGCAAGGGCAGGGGAACCAAAAACATTCAGTACTTC.

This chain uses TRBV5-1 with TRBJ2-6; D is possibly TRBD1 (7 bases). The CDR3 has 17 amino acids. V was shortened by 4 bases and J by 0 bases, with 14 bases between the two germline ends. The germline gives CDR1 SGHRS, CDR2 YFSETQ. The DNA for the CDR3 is TGCGCCAGCAGCCGCGGGACAGAATTCTCTGGGGCCAACGTCCTGACTTTC. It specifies CASSRGTEFSGANVLTF.

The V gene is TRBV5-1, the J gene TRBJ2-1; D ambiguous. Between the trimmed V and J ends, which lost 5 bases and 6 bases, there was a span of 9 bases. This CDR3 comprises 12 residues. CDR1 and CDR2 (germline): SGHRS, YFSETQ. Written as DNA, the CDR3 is TGCGCCAGCAGTCTCCTTCGCAATGAGCAGTTCTTC. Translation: CASSLLRNEQFF.

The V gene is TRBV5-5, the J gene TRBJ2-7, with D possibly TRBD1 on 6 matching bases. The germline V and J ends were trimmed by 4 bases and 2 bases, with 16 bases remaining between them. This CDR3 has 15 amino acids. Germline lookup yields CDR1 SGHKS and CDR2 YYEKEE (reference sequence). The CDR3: CASSHILDRAYEQYF. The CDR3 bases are TGTGCCAGCAGCCATATCCTGGACAGAGCCTACGAGCAGTACTTC.

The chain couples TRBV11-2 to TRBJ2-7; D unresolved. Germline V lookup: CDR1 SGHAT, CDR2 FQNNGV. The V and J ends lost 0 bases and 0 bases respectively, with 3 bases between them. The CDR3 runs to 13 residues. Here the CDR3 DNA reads TGTGCCAGCAGCTTAGACAGCTCCTACGAGCAGTACTTC. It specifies CASSLDSSYEQYF.

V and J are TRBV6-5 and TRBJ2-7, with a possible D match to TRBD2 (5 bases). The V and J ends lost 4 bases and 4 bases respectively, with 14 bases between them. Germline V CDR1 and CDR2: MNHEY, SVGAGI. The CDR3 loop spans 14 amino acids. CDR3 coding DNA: TGTGCCAGCAGTTCCCCGAACCGGAGGTACGAGCAGTACTTC. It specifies CASSSPNRRYEQYF.

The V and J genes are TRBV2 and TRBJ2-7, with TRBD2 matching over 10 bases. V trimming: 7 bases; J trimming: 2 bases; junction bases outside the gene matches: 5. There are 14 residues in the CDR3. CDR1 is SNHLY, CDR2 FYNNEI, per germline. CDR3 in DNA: TGTGCCAGCATAAAGCGGGGGGGAACCTACGAGCAGTACTTC. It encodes CASIKRGGTYEQYF.